These T cell receptor beta chains were read from a single sample in a study of blood T cell repertoires in COVID-19. The table came from immunoSEQ multiplex PCR; TCRdb's copy has only in-frame clones and leaves some out. In the table there are nearly 90,000 clones, approximately 88% of which are singletons. The sample comprised peripheral blood. These receptors were taken from a man at least 80 years old with acute or convalescent COVID-19. Both conserved end residues are part of each CDR3. D genes are given only for firm matches. Clone size is given for some rows only: seen once, a few or many times, or a class if the clone is expanded.

TRBV28	-	TRBJ2-1	TRBD2	TGTGCCAGCAGTTTTGTAGCGGGGCCAAGTTATGAGCAGTTCTTC	CASSFVAGPSYEQFF
TRBV5-4	-	TRBJ2-7	TRBD1	TGTGCCAGCAGCTCCTACAGGGGGCCCTCCTACGAGCAGTACTTC	CASSSYRGPSYEQYF
TRBV6-5	-	TRBJ1-5	-	TGTGCCAGCAGAGTGACAGGCCCTAATCAGCCCCAGCATTTT	CASRVTGPNQPQHF
TRBV25-1	-	TRBJ2-7	TRBD2	TGTGCCAGCAGTGAGGGACTAGCAATCTACGAGCAGTACTTC	CASSEGLAIYEQYF
TRBV19	-	TRBJ2-7	-	TGTGCCAGTAGTATCTATGGAGCCCCCTACGAGCAGTACTTC	CASSIYGAPYEQYF
TRBV9	-	TRBJ2-7	TRBD2	TGTGCCAGCAGCGCGGGGGGACTAGCGGTTACGAAGCAGTACTTC	CASSAGGLAVTKQYF
TRBV6-5	-	TRBJ1-1	-	TGTGCCAGCAGTTACTCAGGGGTCCTGAACACTGAAGCTTTCTTT	CASSYSGVLNTEAFF
TRBV4-3	once	TRBJ2-6	TRBD2	TGCGCCAGCAGTTCAGCGGGAGCGGTTGGGGCCAACGTCCTGACTTTC	CASSSAGAVGANVLTF
TRBV7-2	-	TRBJ2-2	TRBD2	TGTGCCAGCAGCTCCCCTGGGTTAGCGGGGGGTACCGGGGAGCTGTTTTTT	CASSSPGLAGGTGELFF
TRBV6-4	-	TRBJ2-2	TRBD2	TGTGCCAGCAGTGACTCAGGACTAGCGGGGGGGCGCACCGGGGAGCTGTTTTTT	CASSDSGLAGGRTGELFF
TRBV5-8	-	TRBJ2-3	TRBD2	TGTGCCAGCAGCTTGACTAGCGGGGGGCGGACAGATACGCAGTATTTT	CASSLTSGGRTDTQYF
TRBV19	-	TRBJ2-2	-	TGTGCCAGTATAAGGAGCTCGGGGACCGGGGAGCTGTTTTTT	CASIRSSGTGELFF
TRBV7-2	-	TRBJ1-5	TRBD1	TGTGCCAGCAGCTTAATATCGGGACAGGCGAATCAGCCCCAGCATTTT	CASSLISGQANQPQHF
TRBV10-3	-	TRBJ1-3	TRBD1	TGTGCCGTAAGACAGGGCTTTTCTGGAAACACCATATATTTT	CAVRQGFSGNTIYF
TRBV18	-	TRBJ2-1	TRBD2	TGTGCCAGCTCACCCGGACTAGCGGGGGTCAATGAGCAGTTCTTC	CASSPGLAGVNEQFF
TRBV3-1/TRBV3-2	once	TRBJ2-3	-	TGTGCCAGCAGCCGTCCGACTACAGATACGCAGTATTTT	CASSRPTTDTQYF
TRBV7-2	-	TRBJ2-1	-	TGTGCCAGCAGCAAGATTCTAGCTCTTGAGCAGTTCTTC	CASSKILALEQFF
TRBV6-6	-	TRBJ2-2	TRBD1	TGTGCCAGCAGTCCGGGACAGGGTACCGGGGAGCTGTTTTTT	CASSPGQGTGELFF
TRBV29-1	-	TRBJ1-4	TRBD1	TGCAGCGTTGATTCCGGGGGACAGGGTAAAATTGGAAAACTGTTTTTT	CSVDSGGQGKIGKLFF
TRBV5-1	-	TRBJ1-2	-	TGCGCCAGCAGCTTGGACGGCAGGGCCCACTATGGCTACACCTTC	CASSLDGRAHYGYTF
TRBV7-2	-	TRBJ2-7	TRBD2	TGTGCCAGCAGCTTAGGGCTAGCGGGAGACGAGCAGTACTTC	CASSLGLAGDEQYF
TRBV10-3	-	TRBJ1-6	TRBD1	TGTGCCATCAGCACAGGGGATTCACCCCTCCACTTT	CAISTGDSPLHF
TRBV5-1	once	TRBJ1-3	-	TGCGCCAGCAGCTTGGGGTGGCAGGGTTTGTCTGGAAACACCATATATTTT	CASSLGWQGLSGNTIYF
TRBV5-1	once	TRBJ1-1	-	TGCGCCAGCAGCTTGCGGGTGGACACTGAAGCTTTCTTT	CASSLRVDTEAFF
TRBV5-1	-	TRBJ1-5	-	TGCGCCAGCAGCTTGGGGGGCCTTAATCAGCCCCAGCATTTT	CASSLGGLNQPQHF
TRBV4-2	-	TRBJ1-1	-	TGTGCCAGCAGCCAAGATGACATGTTGAACACTGAAGCTTTCTTT	CASSQDDMLNTEAFF
TRBV6-5	-	TRBJ1-6	TRBD1	TGTGCCAGCAGTCCACAGGGGTCCTATAATTCACCCCTCCACTTT	CASSPQGSYNSPLHF
TRBV6-2/TRBV6-3	-	TRBJ2-2	TRBD2	TGTGCCAGCAGTTACCCCTCTAGCGGGAGCCCCACCGGGGAGCTGTTTTTT	CASSYPSSGSPTGELFF
TRBV9	-	TRBJ2-5	TRBD2	TGTGCCAGCAGCGTAGACCCAACGGGGGGAAGAGAGACCCAGTACTTC	CASSVDPTGGRETQYF
TRBV28	-	TRBJ1-4	TRBD1	TGTGCCAGCAGTTCTGAGTCGACAGGGAAGTCTAATGAAAAACTGTTTTTT	CASSSESTGKSNEKLFF
TRBV5-1	-	TRBJ1-6	-	TGCGCCAGCAGCTTGCAAGGTACAGATTCACCCCTCCACTTT	CASSLQGTDSPLHF
TRBV9	-	TRBJ1-2	-	TGTGCCAGCAGCGTATATTGGGAGGGAGGCTACACCTTC	CASSVYWEGGYTF
TRBV7-2	few	TRBJ2-6	-	TGTGCCAGCAGCTTGGCAGCGCTGGGGGCCAACGTCCTGACTTTC	CASSLAALGANVLTF
TRBV5-1	-	TRBJ2-4	TRBD2	TGCGCCAGCACCCTGCGGGGGGGGGCTGGGGACATTCAGTACTTC	CASTLRGGAGDIQYF
TRBV15	-	TRBJ2-7	-	TGTGCCACCAGCAGAGTGGGTGTAGCGGCCGGCGAGCAGTACTTC	CATSRVGVAAGEQYF
TRBV3-1/TRBV3-2	-	TRBJ1-2	-	TGTGCCAGCAGCCAAGGACAGAACTATGGCTACACCTTC	CASSQGQNYGYTF
TRBV6-1	-	TRBJ1-1	-	TGTGCCAGCAGTGAAGTCGGCGGGGCGAGAACTGAAGCTTTCTTT	CASSEVGGARTEAFF
TRBV2	-	TRBJ2-7	TRBD1	TGTGCCAGCAGTGGAGGGACAGGGTCAGGTTCCGGTCTCTACGAGCAGTACTTC	CASSGGTGSGSGLYEQYF
TRBV5-1	-	TRBJ2-7	TRBD2	TGCGCCAGCAGCTTGGGGACTAGCGGGGTTGGCTACGAGCAGTACTTC	CASSLGTSGVGYEQYF
TRBV2	-	TRBJ2-2	TRBD2	TGTGCCAGCAGTGCTAGCGGGAGGAAGAACACCGGGGAGCTGTTTTTT	CASSASGRKNTGELFF
TRBV3-1/TRBV3-2	few	TRBJ1-2	TRBD1	TGTGCCAGCAGCCTACAGGGGGCGGGCGGCTACACCTTC	CASSLQGAGGYTF